One and the same sample provided the 30 T cell receptor beta chains below, sequenced in a study of blood T cell repertoires in COVID-19. The data were produced by immunoSEQ multiplex PCR, yet TCRdb's version contains in-frame clones alone and is incomplete. The sample shows approximately 76,000 clones, around 90% of them seen only once. The sample consisted of peripheral blood. The origin of the receptors is a human donor in a cohort sampled during active COVID-19.

Written as DNA, the CDR3 is TGTGCCAGCTCTCCGGGGGGGGAGTTTTACGAGCAGTACTTC. Translating gives CASSPGGEFYEQYF. V and J are TRBV18 and TRBJ2-7, with 8 bases aligning to TRBD2. The CDR3 is 14 residues long. From germline, CDR1 is KGHSH and CDR2 LQKENI. After removal of 6 bases from V and 4 bases from J, the junction contained 8 bases not matched to a gene.

The gene calls are TRBV5-6 and TRBJ2-2; 9 bases align to TRBD1. Germline CDR1 SGHDT, CDR2 YYEEEE. Unmatched junction bases numbered 7, after V lost 4 bases and J lost 3 bases. This CDR3 spans 16 amino acids. The CDR3 spells CASSGQGQGHTGELFF. In DNA form, the CDR3 reads TGTGCCAGCAGCGGGCAGGGACAGGGCCACACCGGGGAGCTGTTTTTT. Supplemented by reference TRBV5-6 and TRBJ2-2, the full variable domain reads DAGVTQSPTHLIKTRGQQVTLRCSPKSGHDTVSWYQQALGQGPQFIFQYYEEEERQRGNFPDRFSGHQFPNYSSELNVNALLLGDSALYLCASSGQGQGHTGELFFGEGSRLTVL.

V usage is TRBV6-2 or TRBV6-3 and J usage is TRBJ2-7, with 9 bases aligning to TRBD1. In germline, CDR1 is MNHEY, CDR2 SVGEGT. This CDR3 comprises 15 residues. Trimming removed 0 bases from V and 5 bases from J; junction bases left unmatched: 5. CDR3 amino acids: CASSYSSGQGNEQYF. The CDR3 DNA sequence: TGTGCCAGCAGTTACTCGTCCGGACAGGGGAACGAGCAGTACTTC.

V and J are TRBV9 and TRBJ1-1; TRBD1 aligns across 9 bases. Germline CDR1 SGDLS, CDR2 YYNGEE. The CDR3 loop spans 13 amino acids. The ends lost 5 bases at V and 2 bases at J; junction bases unmatched: 1. CDR3 amino acids: CASRQGANTEAFF. DNA of the CDR3: TGTGCCAGCAGACAGGGGGCAAACACTGAAGCTTTCTTT.

The chain employs TRBV6-5 and TRBJ2-5, with D unresolved. This CDR3 is 14 amino acids long. Germline CDR1 is MNHEY and CDR2 is SVGAGI. V was cut by 0 bases and J by 3 bases, with 8 bases left in between. The CDR3 nucleotides read TGTGCCAGCAGTTACTCGAACGCAGAAGAGACCCAGTACTTC. It encodes CASSYSNAEETQYF.

V and J are TRBV3-1 (or the pseudogene TRBV3-2) and TRBJ1-3; a weak D match, TRBD1 (5 bases). V was clipped by 6 bases and J by 4 bases, with 16 bases between them. The CDR3 spans 15 residues. CDR1 is LGHDT, CDR2 YNNKEL, per germline (reference sequence). The DNA of the CDR3 is TGTGCCAGCAGTCACGAACAGGTTGGGGGAAACACCATATATTTT. Amino acids: CASSHEQVGGNTIYF.

The chain couples TRBV3-1 (or the pseudogene TRBV3-2) to TRBJ2-1; D gene unclear. V shed 1 base and J shed 6 bases, with 13 bases lying between them. The CDR3 extends over 15 amino acids. CDR1 is LGHDT and CDR2 is YNNKEL in the germline V gene (reference sequence). The CDR3 DNA is TGTGCCAGCAGCCAAGGTTCGGGTCCACGCAATGAGCAGTTCTTC. Amino acids: CASSQGSGPRNEQFF.

This clone was observed once. The chain has TRBV7-8 and TRBJ2-1; D is undetermined. Trimming stripped 4 bases from V and 4 bases from J, with 8 bases between. Germline CDR1 is SGHVS and CDR2 is FQNEAQ. The CDR3 consists of 13 residues. Here the CDR3 DNA reads TGTGCCAGCAGCTCAAACTTATACAATGAGCAGTTCTTC. As protein: CASSSNLYNEQFF.

This clone showed up just a few times. The chain employs TRBV19 and TRBJ2-7, with 8 bases that match TRBD1. Unmatched junction bases numbered 4, after V lost 6 bases and J lost 3 bases. CDR3 length: 13 residues. Germline V gene data show CDR1 as LNHDA and CDR2 as SQIVND (reference sequence). CDR3 sequence (DNA): TGTGCCAGTAGCCCGGGACAGGACTACGAGCAGTACTTC. It yields the protein CASSPGQDYEQYF. Based on the CDR3 plus reference TRBV19 and TRBJ2-7, the full variable domain is DGGITQSPKYLFRKEGQNVTLSCEQNLNHDAMYWYRQDPGQGLRLIYYSQIVNDFQKGDIAEGYSVSREKKESFPLTVTSAQKNPTAFYLCASSPGQDYEQYFGPGTRLTVT.

The rearrangement links TRBV4-1 to TRBJ2-1; TRBD2 matches 14 bases. The V gene's germline CDR1 is MGHRA and CDR2 YSYEKL. J was trimmed by 9 bases and V by 5 bases; bases with no gene match: 9. This CDR3 comprises 16 residues. The CDR3 region is CASSYHRLAGGGEQFF. CDR3 DNA sequence: TGCGCCAGCAGCTATCACCGACTAGCGGGGGGGGGTGAGCAGTTCTTC.

The rearrangement uses TRBV16 and TRBJ2-7; TRBD1 aligns across 7 bases. From germline, CDR1 is KGHSY and CDR2 FQNENV. Germline trimming cut 2 bases from V and 2 bases from J; bases unmatched to any gene: 3. CDR3 length: 14 amino acids. CDR3 nucleotide sequence: TGTGCCAGCAGCCAAGGCACAGGGGCCTACGAGCAGTACTTC. Protein sequence: CASSQGTGAYEQYF.

J is TRBJ2-3 and V is TRBV7-3, with TRBD2 as a possible D gene (6 bases). In germline, CDR1 is SGHTA, CDR2 FQGTGA. The CDR3 is made up of 14 amino acids. Trimming removed 5 bases from V and 6 bases from J, with 15 bases in between. CDR3 loop: CASSLLGGYDTQYF. The DNA for the CDR3 is TGTGCCAGCAGCCTTCTTGGGGGGTACGATACGCAGTATTTT. Together with reference TRBV7-3 and TRBJ2-3, the CDR3 gives the full variable domain: GAGVSQTPSNKVTEKGKYVELRCDPISGHTALYWYRQSLGQGPEFLIYFQGTGAADDSGLPNDRFFAVRPEGSVSTLKIQRTERGDSAVYLCASSLLGGYDTQYFGPGTRLTVL.

The rearrangement joins TRBV2 to TRBJ2-1; a possible D gene is TRBD2 (5 bases). The V gene's germline CDR1 is SNHLY and CDR2 FYNNEI. This CDR3 is built from 16 residues. V lost 8 bases and J lost 0, with 17 bases in between. CDR3 sequence reads: CASLLDSLSSYNEQFF. In DNA, the CDR3 is TGTGCCAGCTTATTGGACTCCCTAAGCTCCTACAATGAGCAGTTCTTC.

This clone was counted ten times or more. The chain has TRBV11-1 and TRBJ2-7; TRBD1 is a possible D gene (6 bases). The CDR3 consists of 15 residues. Between the trimmed V and J ends, which lost 1 base and 6 bases, there was a span of 16 bases. CDR1 and CDR2 from the germline V gene are SGHAT and FQDESV (reference sequence). The CDR3 DNA is TGTGCCAGCAGCTTAGTTGGGGGCCCGGGCGGCGAGCAGTACTTC. Amino acid sequence: CASSLVGGPGGEQYF.

This chain uses TRBV6-6 with TRBJ2-1; TRBD2 might be the D (5 bases). This CDR3 has 14 amino acids. Germline CDR1 reads MNHNY; CDR2 reads SVGAGI (reference sequence). V lost 7 bases, J lost 7 bases, and 17 bases lay in between. The CDR3 DNA follows: TGTGCCAGCACTTCCGGGCGGGTTGCAAATGAGCAGTTCTTC. It yields the protein CASTSGRVANEQFF.

The rearrangement links TRBV19 to TRBJ2-3; 8 bases match TRBD2. This CDR3 has 17 residues. Losses at the gene ends were 8 bases for V and 2 bases for J; bases not matched to a gene: 15. Germline lookup yields CDR1 LNHDA and CDR2 SQIVND (reference sequence). The CDR3 spells CASGFRSGGASTDTQYF. DNA of the CDR3: TGTGCCAGTGGGTTTCGCTCCGGGGGGGCATCCACAGATACGCAGTATTTT.

The chain uses TRBV2 and TRBJ1-2; TRBD1 agrees at 8 bases. The CDR3 is 14 amino acids. Germline-derived CDR1 and CDR2 are SNHLY and FYNNEI. V dropped 2 bases and J dropped 5; count of bases not matched to a gene: 4. CDR3 in DNA: TGTGCCAGCAGTGAATCGAGGACAGGGTATGGCTACACCTTC. Residues: CASSESRTGYGYTF.

The J gene is TRBJ2-1, the V gene TRBV7-3; 12 bases are shared with TRBD2. Germline trimming cut 5 bases from V and 12 bases from J; bases unmatched to any gene: 8. There are 14 residues in the CDR3. Germline V CDR1 and CDR2: SGHTA, FQGTGA. The CDR3 protein is CASSPSGGARAQFF. The DNA of the CDR3 is TGTGCCAGCAGCCCTAGCGGGGGGGCCAGGGCGCAGTTCTTC.

The J gene is TRBJ2-1, the V gene TRBV4-2; 7 positions match TRBD2. This CDR3 spans 15 amino acids. CDR1 is LGHNA, CDR2 YNFKEQ, per germline. V lost 0 bases and J lost 4; bases outside the gene matches: 3. This chain's CDR3 is CASSQDGTTYNEQFF. CDR3 coding DNA: TGTGCCAGCAGCCAAGATGGGACTACTTACAATGAGCAGTTCTTC.

A single count supports this clone. The V call is TRBV2, the J call TRBJ2-5; D might be TRBD1 (5 bases). This CDR3 spans 12 amino acids. Trimming took 5 bases from V and 4 from J, leaving 8 bases between them. Germline CDR1 reads SNHLY; CDR2 reads FYNNEI. The CDR3 protein is CASSKGIETQYF. As DNA, the CDR3 is TGTGCCAGCAGTAAGGGGATAGAGACCCAGTACTTC.

This chain joins TRBV19 and TRBJ2-3, with 8 bases aligning to TRBD2. Germline CDR1 and CDR2: LNHDA and SQIVND (reference sequence). Trimming at V came to 5 bases and at J to 0 bases, leaving 13 bases not matched to a gene. The CDR3 is made up of 18 amino acids. The CDR3 loop reads CASSALSGRQTSTDTQYF. CDR3 sequence (DNA): TGTGCCAGTAGTGCCCTAAGCGGGAGACAAACTAGCACAGATACGCAGTATTTT.

In this sample, this clone turned up once. V usage is TRBV6-2 or TRBV6-3 and J usage is TRBJ1-5, with a tentative D call TRBD1 (5 bases). CDR3 size: 17 residues. Germline V CDR1 and CDR2: MNHEY, SVGEGT. The V and J ends lost 0 bases and 3 bases respectively, with 15 bases between them. The CDR3 loop is CASSYSILGGDNQPQHF. DNA of the CDR3: TGTGCCAGCAGTTACTCGATACTCGGGGGTGACAATCAGCCCCAGCATTTT.

The CDR3: CASSTGTSVIYEQYF. CDR3 nucleotides: TGTGCCAGCAGCACCGGGACTAGCGTAATTTACGAGCAGTACTTC. V is TRBV9 and J is TRBJ2-7; the match to TRBD2 covers 10 bases. The V gene's germline CDR1 is SGDLS and CDR2 YYNGEE. This CDR3 region has 15 residues. The V segment lost 4 bases and the J segment 4 bases; nucleotides outside the gene matches: 8.

CDR3 protein: CASSFPPGGTGVTGANVLTF. CDR3 sequence (DNA): TGTGCCAGCAGTTTCCCACCTGGGGGAACAGGGGTCACTGGGGCCAACGTCCTGACTTTC. The rearrangement links TRBV28 to TRBJ2-6; 7 bases map to TRBD1. Germline CDR1 is MDHEN and CDR2 is SYDVKM. The CDR3 consists of 20 residues. V lost 3 bases, J lost 2 bases, and 16 bases stayed unmatched.

In this sample, this clone turned up once. This chain connects TRBV11-3 to TRBJ1-5; possible D gene TRBD1, 5 bases. The CDR3 is 18 residues long. Trimming left V 5 bases short and J 0 bases short, with 20 bases between. Germline CDR1 and CDR2: SGHNT and YENEEA. The CDR3 nucleotides are TGTGCCAGCAGCCCTAGGGGAGGGCAGGAAGATAGCAATCAGCCCCAGCATTTT. Amino acid sequence: CASSPRGGQEDSNQPQHF.

This chain uses TRBV5-1 with TRBJ2-1; 11 bases match TRBD2. Germline values: CDR1 SGHRS, CDR2 YFSETQ. The J segment lost 7 bases and the V segment lost 4 bases, leaving 7 bases of the junction unmatched. This CDR3 contains 15 residues. CDR3 amino acids: CASSRSSGGINEQFF. DNA for the CDR3: TGCGCCAGCAGCAGGTCTAGCGGGGGGATAAATGAGCAGTTCTTC.

This clone has more than one count but fewer than ten. The chain is built from TRBV28 and TRBJ2-4, with TRBD1 identical over 8 bases. CDR1 MDHEN and CDR2 SYDVKM come from the germline V gene. The CDR3 consists of 16 residues. V shed 6 bases, J shed 4 bases, and the junction held 11 bases outside the gene matches. CDR3 sequence reads: CASRATGGRTKNIQYF. The DNA of the CDR3 is TGTGCCAGCAGGGCAACAGGGGGGCGGACTAAAAACATTCAGTACTTC.

The gene calls are TRBV7-2 and TRBJ2-4; D may be TRBD2 (6 bases). CDR1 and CDR2 from the germline V gene are SGHTA and FQGNSA. Trimming pared 4 bases from V and 8 bases from J, leaving 12 bases between. The CDR3 totals 13 residues. Here the CDR3 reads CASSSLRRDIQYF. DNA of the CDR3: TGTGCCAGCAGCTCCCTAAGGAGGGACATTCAGTACTTC.

J is TRBJ1-4 and V is TRBV25-1, with TRBD1 identical over 9 bases. This CDR3 is built from 18 residues. V was pared by 2 bases and J by 8 bases, with 15 bases of the junction left unmatched. Germline CDR1 MGHDK, CDR2 SYGVNS. For the CDR3, the DNA is TGTGCCAGCAGTGAAATTAAATATGGGGACAGGGAACGGGAAAAACTGTTTTTT. The encoded protein is CASSEIKYGDREREKLFF.

This clone was observed a handful of times. The chain joins TRBV4-3 to TRBJ1-1, with 10 bases that match TRBD1. There are 14 residues in the CDR3. The ends lost 4 bases at V and 5 bases at J; junction bases unmatched: 4. Germline CDR1 LGHNA, CDR2 YSLEER. The CDR3 coding sequence is TGCGCCAGCAGCCTCGGGACAGGGGTTACTGAAGCTTTCTTT. Amino acid sequence: CASSLGTGVTEAFF.